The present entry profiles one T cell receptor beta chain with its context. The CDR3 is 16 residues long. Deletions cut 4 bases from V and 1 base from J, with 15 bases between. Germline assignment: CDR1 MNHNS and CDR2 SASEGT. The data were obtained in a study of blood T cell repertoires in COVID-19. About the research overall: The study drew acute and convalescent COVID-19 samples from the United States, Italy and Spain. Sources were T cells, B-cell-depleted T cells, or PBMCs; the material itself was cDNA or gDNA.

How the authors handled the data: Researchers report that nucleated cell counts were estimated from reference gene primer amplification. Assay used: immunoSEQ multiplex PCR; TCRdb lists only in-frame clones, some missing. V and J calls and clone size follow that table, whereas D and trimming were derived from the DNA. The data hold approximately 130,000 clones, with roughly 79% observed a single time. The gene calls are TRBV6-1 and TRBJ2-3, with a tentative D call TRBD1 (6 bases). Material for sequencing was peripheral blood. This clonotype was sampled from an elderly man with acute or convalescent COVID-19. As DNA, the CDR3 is TGTGCCAGCAGTGCCGCAGGGGTAGTAGGCACAGATACGCAGTATTTT. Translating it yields CASSAAGVVGTDTQYF.